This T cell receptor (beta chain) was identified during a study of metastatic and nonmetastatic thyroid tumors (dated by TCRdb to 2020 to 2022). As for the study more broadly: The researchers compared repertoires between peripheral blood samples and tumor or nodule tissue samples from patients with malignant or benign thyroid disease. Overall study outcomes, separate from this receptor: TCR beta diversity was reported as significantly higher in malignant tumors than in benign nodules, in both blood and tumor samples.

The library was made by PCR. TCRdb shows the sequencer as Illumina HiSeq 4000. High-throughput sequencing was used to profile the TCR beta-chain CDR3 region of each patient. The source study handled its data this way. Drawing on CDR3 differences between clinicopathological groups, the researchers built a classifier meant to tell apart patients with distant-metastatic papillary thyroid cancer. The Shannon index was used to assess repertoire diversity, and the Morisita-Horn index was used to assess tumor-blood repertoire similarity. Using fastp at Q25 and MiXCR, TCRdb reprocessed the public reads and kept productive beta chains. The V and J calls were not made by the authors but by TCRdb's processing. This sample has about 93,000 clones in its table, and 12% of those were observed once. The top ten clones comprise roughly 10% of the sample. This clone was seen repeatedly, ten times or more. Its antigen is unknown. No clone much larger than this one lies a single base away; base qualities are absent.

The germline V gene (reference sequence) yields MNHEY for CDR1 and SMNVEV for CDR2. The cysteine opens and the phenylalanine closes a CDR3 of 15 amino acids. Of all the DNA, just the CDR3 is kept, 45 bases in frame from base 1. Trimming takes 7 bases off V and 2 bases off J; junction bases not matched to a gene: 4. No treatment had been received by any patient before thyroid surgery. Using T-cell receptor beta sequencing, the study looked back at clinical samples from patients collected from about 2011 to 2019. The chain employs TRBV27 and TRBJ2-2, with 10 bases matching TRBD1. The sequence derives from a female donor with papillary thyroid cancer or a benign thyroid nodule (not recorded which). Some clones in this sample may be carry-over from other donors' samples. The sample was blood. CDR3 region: CASKRDRGNTGELFF. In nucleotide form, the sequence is TGTGCCAGCAAACGGGACAGGGGTAACACCGGGGAGCTGTTTTTT.